One sample yielded the 7 T cell receptor beta chains listed below, sequenced in a study of cytomegalovirus exposure and HLA in healthy donors (dated by TCRdb to the late 2010s). The method behind the library was the immunoSEQ multiplex PCR assay. The multiplex PCR relied on a mix of 60 forward primers for TCR Vbeta segments and 13 reverse primers for TCR Jbeta segments. The source is immuneACCESS, and TCRdb retained only in-frame sequences with V and J called. Part of the clones is not carried over; for the studies checked, unresolved V genes explain less than half of this, and the remainder is unexplained. Counted in this sample were over 50,000 clones; under 85% of them appeared once. The ten largest clonotypes hold around 54% of the sample. Sequenced: PBMCs. The receptors shown here come from a middle-aged man in good health and CMV-seropositive.

The V gene is TRBV7-2, the J gene TRBJ1-4, with D maybe TRBD1 (5 bases). CDR1 and CDR2 from the germline V gene are SGHTA and FQGNSA. V was cut by 0 bases and J by 3 bases, with 8 bases left in between. The CDR3 runs 15 residues. CDR3 in amino acids: CASSLAGASNEKLFF. The CDR3, as DNA: TGTGCCAGCAGCTTAGCTGGGGCGTCTAATGAAAAACTGTTTTTT. Full variable domain (outside the CDR3, taken from reference TRBV7-2 and TRBJ1-4): GAGVSQSPSNKVTEKGKDVELRCDPISGHTALYWYRQSLGQGLEFLIYFQGNSAPDKSGLPSDRFSAERTGGSVSTLTIQRTQQEDSAVYLCASSLAGASNEKLFFGSGTQLSVL.

The chain couples TRBV7-9 to TRBJ2-1; 10 bases line up with TRBD2. Germline CDR1 is SEHNR and CDR2 is FQNEAQ (reference sequence). The CDR3 has 15 amino acids. V lost 5 bases and J lost 3; bases outside the gene matches: 4. The chain's CDR3 is CASSPSGGGYNEQFF. CDR3 bases: TGTGCCAGCAGCCCGAGCGGGGGGGGCTACAATGAGCAGTTCTTC.

The chain employs TRBV18 and TRBJ2-7, with D tentatively TRBD1 (6 bases). The CDR3 has 13 residues. Trimming cost V 3 bases and J 6 bases, with 12 bases left between them. Looked up from germline, CDR1 is KGHSH and CDR2 is LQKENI. The CDR3 DNA sequence: TGTGCCAGCTCACCGGGGGCGGTCCGCGAGCAGTACTTC. Translated, it gives CASSPGAVREQYF.

Comments on this clone: Other DNA sequences in the same sample also yield this CDR3. The genes are TRBV30 and TRBJ1-5, with D uncertain. The CDR3 is made up of 13 amino acids. Germline V gene sequence: CDR1 GTSNPN, CDR2 SVGIG (reference sequence). The V end lost 5 bases, the J end lost 7 bases, and 15 bases lay between the germline ends. The CDR3 loop reads CAWGPGYRQPQHF. DNA of the CDR3: TGTGCCTGGGGACCGGGGTATCGCCAGCCCCAGCATTTT.

The chain recombines TRBV5-5 with TRBJ1-4, with TRBD1 as a possible D gene (5 bases). CDR1 SGHKS and CDR2 YYEKEE come from the germline V gene (reference sequence). The CDR3 has 15 amino acids. Trimming took off 3 bases at V and 7 bases at J, with 16 bases between the two ends. The CDR3 reads CASSSRTLAGEKLFF. The CDR3 bases are TGTGCCAGCAGCTCTCGGACACTCGCCGGTGAAAAACTGTTTTTT.

The rearrangement uses TRBV5-4 and TRBJ1-2; no clear D gene. There are 12 residues in the CDR3. The V and J ends lost 0 bases and 4 bases respectively, with 4 bases between them. The germline V gene has CDR1 SGHNT and CDR2 YYREEE (reference sequence). DNA for the CDR3: TGTGCCAGCAGCTTGGACAGCTATGGCTACACCTTC. It specifies CASSLDSYGYTF.

The V call is TRBV19, the J call TRBJ2-7; possible D gene TRBD1, 5 bases. Germline CDR1 and CDR2: LNHDA and SQIVND (reference sequence). CDR3 length: 13 residues. Trimming pared 3 bases from V and 3 bases from J, leaving 9 bases between. The CDR3 DNA sequence: TGTGCCAGTAGTATTGACAGTGACTACGAGCAGTACTTC. This gives the protein CASSIDSDYEQYF.